Shown below are 30 T cell receptor beta chains from a single sample sequenced in a study of blood T cell repertoires in COVID-19. Clones were sequenced by immunoSEQ multiplex PCR, and TCRdb holds only the in-frame ones, with some missing. The data contain under 70,000 clones, around 80% of them singletons. Material for sequencing was peripheral blood. The receptor set was obtained from a woman older than 75 with active or convalescent COVID-19.

This chain joins TRBV5-6 and TRBJ1-2, with D perhaps TRBD1 (6 bases). Germline CDR1 SGHDT, CDR2 YYEEEE. Trimming took off 4 bases at V and 7 bases at J, with 14 bases between the two ends. CDR3 length: 13 amino acids. CDR3 bases: TGTGCCAGCAGCATCACAGGGATTAGTGGCTACACCTTC. The encoded protein is CASSITGISGYTF.

To note about this clone: Its ends do not fully match the called genes, so a read error is possible. This chain joins TRBV7-8 and TRBJ2-2; possible D gene TRBD1, 7 bases. This CDR3 has 16 residues. The germline V gene has CDR1 SGHVS and CDR2 FQNEAQ. The CDR3 region has the DNA TGTGCCAGCACCTTACCCGGGACAGCGGGCACCGGGGAGCTGTTTTTT. Translated, it gives CASTLPGTAGTGELFF.

The gene calls are TRBV6-6 and TRBJ1-2, with 7 bases lining up with TRBD1. Germline V gene lookup returns CDR1 MNHNY and CDR2 SVGAGI (reference sequence). The V gene end was trimmed by 5 bases and the J gene end by 4 bases; junction bases not matched to a gene: 4. The CDR3 sequence is 13 residues long. CDR3 bases: TGTGCCAGCAGTCCCGGACAGGTCTATGGCTACACCTTC. Translation: CASSPGQVYGYTF.

This chain connects TRBV9 to TRBJ1-3; D possibly corresponds to TRBD1 (6 bases). V lost 2 bases to trimming and J lost 0 bases, with 9 bases between them. The germline V gene has CDR1 SGDLS and CDR2 YYNGEE. This CDR3 comprises 15 residues. CDR3 sequence: CASSVQGTSGNTIYF. In DNA form, the CDR3 reads TGTGCCAGCAGCGTTCAGGGGACCTCTGGAAACACCATATATTTT.

The CDR3 protein is CASSGNGLKNYGYTF. The CDR3, as DNA: TGTGCCAGCAGCGGAAACGGACTGAAAAACTATGGCTACACCTTC. This chain joins TRBV9 and TRBJ1-2; D is undetermined. The CDR3 is 15 amino acids. Germline CDR1 and CDR2: SGDLS and YYNGEE. Between the trimmed V and J ends, which lost 3 bases and 2 bases, there was a span of 14 bases.

The V and J genes are TRBV6-5 and TRBJ1-4; possibly TRBD1 for D (5 bases). This CDR3 comprises 14 residues. Germline lookup yields CDR1 MNHEY and CDR2 SVGAGI. With 5 bases removed from V and 4 bases from J, the gap between germline ends came to 11 bases. The CDR3: CASSQQVLNEKLFF. CDR3 nucleotide sequence: TGTGCCAGCAGTCAACAGGTGCTTAATGAAAAACTGTTTTTT.

The CDR3 DNA follows: TGCGCCAGCAGCTCGGGGACAGTGGCCCAACGGGCCCTCCACTTT. Encoded protein: CASSSGTVAQRALHF. This sequence joins TRBV5-1 and TRBJ1-6; 7 bases align to TRBD1. J lost 14 bases, V lost 3 bases, and 14 bases had no gene match. This CDR3 has 15 residues. CDR1 SGHRS and CDR2 YFSETQ come from the germline V gene. Supplemented by reference TRBV5-1 and TRBJ1-6, the full variable domain reads KAGVTQTPRYLIKTRGQQVTLSCSPISGHRSVSWYQQTPGQGLQFLFEYFSETQRNKGNFPGRFSGRQFSNSRSEMNVSTLELGDSALYLCASSSGTVAQRALHFGNGTRLTVT.

This clone was found once. The chain employs TRBV7-9 and TRBJ1-6, with D perhaps matching TRBD1 (6 bases). Trimming removed 6 bases at V and 1 base at J, with 13 bases between. This CDR3 region has 16 residues. From germline, CDR1 is SEHNR and CDR2 FQNEAQ (reference sequence). CDR3 DNA: TGTGCCAGCAGACCACTCACAGGGTCCTATAATTCACCCCTCCACTTT. Translating gives CASRPLTGSYNSPLHF.

The table lists this clone with a count of one. The chain carries TRBV5-1 and TRBJ1-4; D possibly corresponds to TRBD1 (5 bases). Germline CDR1 reads SGHRS; CDR2 reads YFSETQ. The CDR3 loop spans 15 amino acids. Trimming cost V 0 bases and J 6 bases, with 12 bases left between them. CDR3 nucleotides: TGCGCCAGCAGCTTGGATTCAGGGCCAGATGAAAAACTGTTTTTT. This encodes CASSLDSGPDEKLFF.

This clone was counted between two and nine times. V and J are TRBV7-9 and TRBJ2-3, with a tentative D call TRBD2 (6 bases). Deletions cut 4 bases from V and 0 bases from J, with 8 bases between. The germline V gene encodes CDR1 SEHNR and CDR2 FQNEAQ (reference sequence). This CDR3 comprises 14 residues. The DNA for the CDR3 is TGTGCCAGCAGCTGGGGACTTAGCACAGATACGCAGTATTTT. Translated: CASSWGLSTDTQYF. Looking up the rest from reference TRBV7-9 and TRBJ2-3 gives the full variable domain: DTGVSQNPRHKITKRGQNVTFRCDPISEHNRLYWYRQTLGQGPEFLTYFQNEAQLEKSRLLSDRFSAERPKGSFSTLEIQRTEQGDSAMYLCASSWGLSTDTQYFGPGTRLTVL.

This clone is classed as medium-sized. This chain links TRBV3-1 (or the pseudogene TRBV3-2) with TRBJ1-4; the match to TRBD1 covers 9 bases. This CDR3 has 14 amino acids. Trimming removed 4 bases from V and 7 bases from J; junction bases left unmatched: 4. Germline V gives CDR1 LGHDT, CDR2 YNNKEL (reference sequence). The CDR3 protein is CASSLGTGREKLFF. CDR3 coding DNA: TGTGCCAGCAGCCTCGGGACAGGGCGTGAAAAACTGTTTTTT.

The DNA for the CDR3 is TGTGCCACCTCTCAGGGGGCGCGGACTGAAGCTTTCTTT. This encodes CATSQGARTEAFF. This chain joins TRBV12-3 or TRBV12-4 and TRBJ1-1; 8 nucleotides agree with TRBD1. V shed 10 bases, J shed 5 bases, and the junction held 9 bases outside the gene matches. The CDR3 has 13 residues.

This clone has at least ten counts. The rearrangement joins TRBV2 to TRBJ2-2; 9 nucleotides match TRBD1. V trimming: 6 bases; J trimming: 5 bases; junction bases outside the gene matches: 7. This CDR3 has 15 residues. The germline gives CDR1 SNHLY, CDR2 FYNNEI. The DNA of the CDR3 is TGTGCCAGCAGGACCGGGACAGGGCCAACCGGGGAGCTGTTTTTT. As protein: CASRTGTGPTGELFF.

CDR3 region: CASSEFAGADGYTF. The CDR3 DNA is TGTGCCAGCAGTGAATTCGCCGGAGCGGACGGCTACACCTTC. This chain joins TRBV25-1 and TRBJ1-2; D not resolved. The CDR3 is 14 residues long. V gave up 1 base and J gave up 8 bases, with 14 bases separating them. Germline V gene lookup returns CDR1 MGHDK and CDR2 SYGVNS.

This chain uses TRBV5-1 with TRBJ2-7, with TRBD1 identical over 9 bases. Per the germline V gene, CDR1 is SGHRS and CDR2 is YFSETQ. The CDR3 is 16 residues long. Trimming took 0 bases from V and 3 from J; bases not matched to a gene: 7. CDR3 residues: CASSLALDRGIYEQYF. In nucleotides, the CDR3 is TGCGCCAGCAGCTTGGCACTGGACAGGGGTATCTACGAGCAGTACTTC.

The gene calls are TRBV5-6 and TRBJ1-2; the match to TRBD1 covers 8 bases. The CDR3 is 15 amino acids. Looked up from germline, CDR1 is SGHDT and CDR2 is YYEEEE. V lost 4 bases to trimming and J lost 2 bases; unmatched junction nucleotides: 7. The CDR3 protein is CASSPGTGVNYGYTF. The CDR3 bases are TGTGCCAGCAGCCCTGGGACAGGCGTAAACTATGGCTACACCTTC.

The chain links TRBV7-2 to TRBJ2-7; a weak D match, TRBD1 (6 bases). Germline CDR1 SGHTA, CDR2 FQGNSA. The CDR3 runs 16 residues. V gave up 4 bases and J gave up 3 bases, with 19 bases separating them. CDR3 amino acids: CASSWQAGQGIYEQYF. The CDR3 DNA sequence: TGTGCCAGCAGCTGGCAGGCCGGGCAGGGGATCTACGAGCAGTACTTC.

V usage is TRBV5-8 and J usage is TRBJ1-2; 7 bases fit TRBD1. This CDR3 comprises 15 residues. The ends lost 5 bases at V and 0 bases at J; junction bases unmatched: 7. Germline CDR1 and CDR2: SGHTS and YDEGEE. DNA for the CDR3: TGTGCCAGCAGGCAGAGGACAGGAGCTAACTATGGCTACACCTTC. Its protein product is CASRQRTGANYGYTF. Filled out from reference TRBV5-8 and TRBJ1-2, the complete variable domain reads EAGVTQSPTHLIKTRGQQATLRCSPISGHTSVYWYQQALGLGLQFLLWYDEGEERNRGNFPPRFSGRQFPNYSSELNVNALELEDSALYLCASRQRTGANYGYTFGSGTRLTVV.

V and J are TRBV4-1 and TRBJ2-3, with 10 bases lining up with TRBD2. Germline trimming cut 4 bases from V and 9 bases from J; bases unmatched to any gene: 4. This CDR3 is built from 13 residues. The germline CDR1 and CDR2 sequences are MGHRA and YSYEKL. CDR3 loop: CASSPGLAYTQYF. CDR3 coding DNA: TGCGCCAGCAGCCCGGGACTAGCGTACACGCAGTATTTT.

This clone showed up many times. The genes are TRBV30 and TRBJ2-2; D uncertain. V shed 0 bases and J shed 7 bases, with 15 bases lying between them. CDR3 length: 15 amino acids. Germline loops: CDR1 GTSNPN, CDR2 SVGIG (reference sequence). For the CDR3, the DNA is TGTGCCTGGAGTGTCCCTCCCGACTCGGGCGGGGAGCTGTTTTTT. The encoded protein is CAWSVPPDSGGELFF.

The rearrangement links TRBV2 to TRBJ1-5; possible D gene TRBD1, 5 bases. The germline V and J ends were trimmed by 3 bases and 4 bases, with 16 bases remaining between them. The germline V gene encodes CDR1 SNHLY and CDR2 FYNNEI. The CDR3 covers 16 residues. Written as DNA, the CDR3 is TGTGCCAGCAGTGATTCGGTCGGGGGAAGTAATCAGCCCCAGCATTTT. Translated, it gives CASSDSVGGSNQPQHF.

In nucleotides, the CDR3 is TGTGCCAGCAGTTTATCCAGGGTGAACACTGAAGCTTTCTTT. Protein sequence: CASSLSRVNTEAFF. The V call is TRBV27, the J call TRBJ1-1; the D gene is possibly TRBD1 (5 bases). The CDR3 sequence is 14 residues long. Trimming took 0 bases from V and 0 from J, leaving 5 bases between them. Germline-derived CDR1 and CDR2 are MNHEY and SMNVEV (reference sequence).

V gene TRBV30 combines with J gene TRBJ2-5; D gene unclear. V lost 5 bases and J lost 0, with 4 bases in between. The CDR3 spans 11 residues. Germline values: CDR1 GTSNPN, CDR2 SVGIG (reference sequence). CDR3: CAWAYQETQYF. The CDR3 nucleotides read TGTGCCTGGGCGTACCAAGAGACCCAGTACTTC.

The rearrangement uses TRBV9 and TRBJ1-4, with D possibly being TRBD1 (5 bases). Trimming shortened V by 4 bases and J by 4 bases, and 14 bases separated the two germline ends. Germline values: CDR1 SGDLS, CDR2 YYNGEE. The CDR3 has 15 amino acids. CDR3: CASSLLDSHNEKLFF. DNA of the CDR3: TGTGCCAGCAGCCTACTCGACAGTCATAATGAAAAACTGTTTTTT.

This clone was seen more than once but under ten times. The gene calls are TRBV6-5 and TRBJ1-4; 9 bases map to TRBD1. With 9 bases clipped from V and 8 bases from J, the junction kept 1 base outside the gene matches. This CDR3 is built from 11 residues. Germline V gene lookup returns CDR1 MNHEY and CDR2 SVGAGI. CDR3: CASGQGEKLFF. The CDR3 DNA is TGTGCCAGTGGACAGGGGGAAAAACTGTTTTTT.

V and J are TRBV10-2 and TRBJ1-2, with 8 bases that match TRBD1. J gave up 8 bases and V 8 bases, and 13 bases lay outside the gene matches. The CDR3 extends over 14 amino acids. The germline gives CDR1 WSHSY, CDR2 SAAADI. The CDR3 loop reads CASRRGTGGNGYTF. CDR3 DNA sequence: TGCGCCAGCCGGAGGGGTACAGGGGGTAACGGCTACACCTTC.

The chain is built from TRBV7-8 and TRBJ1-6; TRBD1 matches at 7 bases. Germline V gives CDR1 SGHVS, CDR2 FQNEAQ. J was trimmed by 10 bases and V by 3 bases; bases with no gene match: 15. The CDR3 consists of 17 residues. The CDR3 is CASSLTSPLAGGSPLHF. For the CDR3, the DNA is TGTGCCAGCAGCTTGACCTCCCCCCTAGCAGGGGGGTCACCCCTCCACTTT.

The chain carries TRBV29-1 and TRBJ1-1; 7 bases fit TRBD1. This CDR3 has 13 amino acids. V dropped 7 bases and J dropped 4; count of bases not matched to a gene: 9. CDR1 is SQVTM and CDR2 is ANQGSEA in the germline V gene. In DNA, the CDR3 is TGCAGCGGGGACGACAGGGTTGGCACTGAAGCTTTCTTT. Translating gives CSGDDRVGTEAFF.

This CDR3 is CASSKDAGGANVLTF. The CDR3 bases are TGCGCCAGCAGCAAGGACGCGGGTGGGGCCAACGTCCTGACTTTC. The chain recombines TRBV5-1 with TRBJ2-6; D may be TRBD2 (5 bases). The germline V gene encodes CDR1 SGHRS and CDR2 YFSETQ. V gave up 4 bases and J gave up 3 bases, with 11 bases separating them. The CDR3 consists of 15 residues.

V usage is TRBV3-1 (or the pseudogene TRBV3-2) and J usage is TRBJ1-2, with 7 bases lining up with TRBD1. Per the germline V gene, CDR1 is LGHDT and CDR2 is YNNKEL (reference sequence). CDR3 length: 15 amino acids. V dropped 3 bases and J dropped 8; count of bases not matched to a gene: 12. The CDR3 nucleotides are TGTGCCAGCAGCCACCAGGACAGGTTCGTGGGAGGCTACACCTTC. Its translation: CASSHQDRFVGGYTF.